The 3 T cell receptor beta chains below come from one sample, sequenced in a study of cytomegalovirus exposure and HLA in healthy donors. PCR primers comprised 60 Vbeta and 13 Jbeta primers. The data were produced by immunoSEQ multiplex PCR, yet TCRdb's version contains in-frame clones alone and is incomplete. The repertoire holds tens of thousands of clones, with around 66% as singletons. Sequenced: PBMCs. These receptors were obtained from a man aged 30-40 years in good health and CMV-seronegative.

CDR3 protein: CASSWASANNSPLHF. As DNA, the CDR3 is TGTGCCAGTAGTTGGGCGAGTGCCAATAATTCACCCCTCCACTTT. The J gene is TRBJ1-6, the V gene TRBV19; D call uncertain. Germline V gives CDR1 LNHDA, CDR2 SQIVND (reference sequence). This CDR3 contains 15 residues. V lost 5 bases to trimming and J lost 5 bases, with 13 bases between them. Looking up the rest from reference TRBV19 and TRBJ1-6 gives the full variable domain: DGGITQSPKYLFRKEGQNVTLSCEQNLNHDAMYWYRQDPGQGLRLIYYSQIVNDFQKGDIAEGYSVSREKKESFPLTVTSAQKNPTAFYLCASSWASANNSPLHFGNGTRLTVT.

The chain is built from TRBV7-3 and TRBJ1-1; 9 nucleotides line up with TRBD1. The CDR3 has 14 amino acids. The germline CDR1 and CDR2 sequences are SGHTA and FQGTGA. J was trimmed by 4 bases and V by 7 bases; bases with no gene match: 7. The CDR3 coding sequence is TGTGCCAGCACCTCCGGGACAGGGATCACTGAAGCTTTCTTT. Its translation: CASTSGTGITEAFF.

V and J are TRBV2 and TRBJ2-2, with a weak D call TRBD1 (6 bases). Trimming took off 7 bases at V and 0 bases at J, with 15 bases between the two ends. The CDR3 is 16 residues long. Germline CDR1 and CDR2: SNHLY and FYNNEI. The CDR3 sequence is CASMGAGFANTGELFF. The CDR3 nucleotides read TGTGCCAGCATGGGGGCTGGATTCGCGAACACCGGGGAGCTGTTTTTT.